Shown below are 10 T cell receptor beta chains from a single sample sequenced in a study of cytomegalovirus exposure and HLA in healthy donors. Here immunoSEQ multiplex PCR was the method, and the copy in TCRdb shows in-frame clones only, minus some. The sample lists some 69,000 clones, roughly 96% occurring once. Sequencing was performed on PBMCs. The receptors come from a man between 18 and 35 years old in good health and CMV-seronegative.

The chain is built from TRBV6-5 and TRBJ2-7; TRBD1 matches at 7 bases. The CDR3 consists of 14 residues. Trimming cost V 7 bases and J 4 bases; bases outside gene matches: 10. CDR1 and CDR2 (germline): MNHEY, SVGAGI. The chain's CDR3 is CASTKQGRPYEQYF. The CDR3 region has the DNA TGTGCCAGCACGAAACAGGGGCGACCTTACGAGCAGTACTTC.

The chain joins TRBV19 to TRBJ1-1; no reliable D call. This CDR3 is built from 13 residues. CDR1 and CDR2 (germline): LNHDA, SQIVND (reference sequence). Trimming pared 6 bases from V and 1 base from J, leaving 9 bases between. The CDR3 nucleotides read TGTGCCAGTAGCCTTAATTCGAACACTGAAGCTTTCTTT. It translates to CASSLNSNTEAFF.

The chain is built from TRBV11-2 and TRBJ1-2, with no clear D. CDR3 length equals 16 residues. Trimming removed 6 bases from V and 2 bases from J, with 19 bases in between. CDR1 and CDR2 from the germline V gene are SGHAT and FQNNGV. Here the CDR3 reads CASSHYGWQTNYGYTF. The DNA of the CDR3 is TGTGCCAGCAGTCACTACGGGTGGCAGACCAACTATGGCTACACCTTC.

V and J are TRBV27 and TRBJ2-3; 11 nucleotides align to TRBD2. CDR3 size: 16 residues. The germline gives CDR1 MNHEY, CDR2 SMNVEV (reference sequence). With V trimmed by 6 bases and J by 2 bases, 7 bases remained unmatched. The CDR3 DNA reads as TGTGCCAGCAGCTTAAGACTAGCGGGAAACACAGATACGCAGTATTTT. It specifies CASSLRLAGNTDTQYF.

This CDR3 is CASNSNRGNTEAFF. The CDR3 nucleotides read TGTGCCAGCAATTCGAACAGGGGGAACACTGAAGCTTTCTTT. This chain joins TRBV27 and TRBJ1-1, with 7 bases aligning to TRBD1. V gave up 7 bases and J gave up 1 base; unmatched junction bases: 6. Germline V gives CDR1 MNHEY, CDR2 SMNVEV (reference sequence). CDR3 size: 14 residues.

On this clone: Distinct nucleotide sequences in the sample also encode this CDR3. V usage is TRBV2 and J usage is TRBJ1-3, with no clear D. There are 13 residues in the CDR3. CDR1 and CDR2 (germline): SNHLY, FYNNEI. The V end lost 11 bases, the J end lost 0 bases, and 11 bases lay between the germline ends. The DNA of the CDR3 is TGTGCCTTACAACGGGACTCTGGAAACACCATATATTTT. It translates to CALQRDSGNTIYF.

In nucleotides, the CDR3 is TGTGCCAGCAACATAGCGGGAGAGGGCACCGGGGAGCTGTTTTTT. This sequence encodes CASNIAGEGTGELFF. The V gene is TRBV28, the J gene TRBJ2-2; 9 nucleotides align to TRBD2. This CDR3 is 15 amino acids long. The V and J ends lost 7 bases and 4 bases, in that order; junction bases with no gene match: 7. Germline V gene data show CDR1 as MDHEN and CDR2 as SYDVKM.

This chain uses TRBV7-9 with TRBJ2-7; maybe TRBD2 (6 bases). Looked up from germline, CDR1 is SEHNR and CDR2 is FQNEAQ (reference sequence). The CDR3 totals 14 residues. The V end lost 1 base, the J end lost 3 bases, and 10 bases lay between the germline ends. Written as DNA, the CDR3 is TGTGCCAGCAGCTTAGAGGGAGGAGGCTACGAGCAGTACTTC. Translated: CASSLEGGGYEQYF.

The genes are TRBV5-1 and TRBJ2-5, with 11 positions matching TRBD1. After removal of 3 bases from V and 1 base from J, the junction contained 2 bases not matched to a gene. This CDR3 contains 15 residues. Germline V CDR1 and CDR2: SGHRS, YFSETQ. The CDR3, as DNA: TGCGCCAGCAGCTCGGGACAGGGGGTCCAAGAGACCCAGTACTTC. Protein: CASSSGQGVQETQYF.

V gene TRBV28 combines with J gene TRBJ1-1; D not resolved. V was shortened by 8 bases and J by 1 base, with 11 bases between the two germline ends. This CDR3 has 13 amino acids. Germline V gives CDR1 MDHEN, CDR2 SYDVKM. The CDR3 loop is CASFDTQNTEAFF. In DNA, the CDR3 is TGTGCCAGCTTTGACACACAGAACACTGAAGCTTTCTTT. Drawing the rest from reference TRBV28 and TRBJ1-1, the complete variable domain is DVKVTQSSRYLVKRTGEKVFLECVQDMDHENMFWYRQDPGLGLRLIYFSYDVKMKEKGDIPEGYSVSREKKERFSLILESASTNQTSMYLCASFDTQNTEAFFGQGTRLTVV.